The clone carrying this TCR beta chain was picked up a small number of times. What it recognizes is unknown. These data come from a study of identical twins' blood T cells. Study-wide background: Some 50 million reads covered about 6 alpha-chain and about 6 beta-chain libraries. Points from the study as a whole: Shared CDR3 clonotype counts between two donors mainly tracked the product of their cloneset sizes, twins included.

The CDR3 contains 12 residues. Germline CDR1 and CDR2: LNHDA and SQIVND (reference sequence). The V gene lost 4 bases and the J gene lost 6 bases, with 8 bases spanning the gap. Both ends of each TCR cDNA library bore sample-specific barcodes. TCRdb passed the 5' RACE reads through MiXCR, listing each CDR3 protein once. The sample lists 350,000 to 400,000 distinct CDR3 sequences; over 25% were seen once. This chain connects TRBV19 to TRBJ2-3; no clear D gene. The sample comprised PBMCs. The TCR was taken from a woman aged 18 to 49 in good health. This CDR3 reads CASSNPRDTQYF. The CDR3 coding sequence is TGTGCCAGTAGTAACCCCCGGGATACGCAGTATTTT.